Given below is one T cell receptor beta chain in context. This record comes from a study of blood T cell repertoires in COVID-19. Study at large: The analysed material was cDNA or gDNA that came from T cells, B-cell-depleted T cells, or PBMCs.

Looked up from germline, CDR1 is DFQATT and CDR2 is SNEGSKA (reference sequence). Trimming cost V 5 bases and J 14 bases, with 6 bases left between them. The CDR3 is 8 residues long. As originally analysed: Estimated nucleated cell counts came from reference gene primer amplification. Libraries were prepared by immunoSEQ multiplex PCR; TCRdb keeps only in-frame clonotypes and omits some of them. The D gene and trimming were derived from the DNA, and the V and J assignments and clone size from that table. The data contain 300,000 to 350,000 clones, about 90% of them singletons. Among Cohort 3 donors, those recovered had two negative PCRs, clearance, or symptom resolution.

The sequencing input was PBMCs or T cells enriched from blood (not recorded which). This chain uses TRBV20-1 with TRBJ1-4, with D hard to call. The TCR originated in a woman aged 25-40 years who had recovered from COVID-19. The CDR3 DNA is TGCAGTGCTGAGGGCCTGTTTTTT. Its protein is CSAEGLFF.